This T cell receptor beta chain was sequenced in a study of T cells expressing NK-cell markers. Study results and caveats: Similarly, these clonotypes led the CD3+CD56-NKG2C+ fraction as well in a handful of donors. The dominant NKG2C+ clonotypes represented roughly 1.0-7.5% of CD8+ T cells in over 5 donors.

Germline V gene lookup returns CDR1 MNHEY and CDR2 SMNVEV (reference sequence). There are 15 residues in the CDR3. Following a re-call of the 5' RACE reads, TCRdb has one entry per CDR3 protein and lacks DNA. This sample's table reports 500,000 or so distinct CDR3 sequences. With respect to this clonotype: Its target is not known.

This rearrangement joins TRBV27 to TRBJ2-1; TCRdb calls TRBD2, which cannot be checked without DNA. Material for sequencing was blood T cells: a sorted CD56 or NKG2C T cell subset, CD4+ or CD8+ T cells, or bulk PBMC T cells (not recorded which). The receptor's source is a man aged 18 to 35 in good health. The CDR3 sequence is CASSPRTALPHHQFF.